The 31 T cell receptor beta chains given below trace back to one sample, sequenced in a study of shared clonotypes between healthy human individuals. Sequencing was performed with immunoSEQ multiplex PCR; in TCRdb, only in-frame clones are kept and a portion is missing. The sample consists of roughly 530,000 clones, about 95% of them appearing once. Sequenced material: naive CD4+ T cells sorted from blood. Noted subset: CD45RA+ positively selected. All receptors come from a woman in her twenties or thirties in good health.

V gene TRBV11-1 combines with J gene TRBJ2-7, with D perhaps given as TRBD1 or TRBD2 (5 bases each). Germline CDR1 reads SGHAT; CDR2 reads FQDESV (reference sequence). V was pared by 4 bases and J by 7 bases, with 23 bases between. This CDR3 comprises 16 residues. The CDR3 loop reads CASSSLHGATTSEQYF. CDR3 in DNA: TGTGCCAGCAGCTCCTTGCATGGGGCGACTACGTCGGAGCAGTACTTC.

This chain links TRBV10-3 with TRBJ2-3, with 10 bases fitting TRBD1. Trimming took 6 bases from V and 4 from J; bases not matched to a gene: 19. Germline V gene sequence: CDR1 ENHRY, CDR2 SYGVKD. The CDR3 runs to 19 residues. This chain's CDR3 is CAIRKQTGGPRNAPDTQYF. CDR3 nucleotides: TGTGCCATCAGGAAACAGACAGGGGGCCCTAGAAATGCTCCAGATACGCAGTATTTT.

V is TRBV5-1 and J is TRBJ1-2; D not resolved. From germline, CDR1 is SGHRS and CDR2 YFSETQ. CDR3 length: 15 amino acids. V gave up 2 bases and J gave up 3 bases, with 14 bases separating them. In nucleotides, the CDR3 is TGCGCCAGCAGCTTACGTTCAGATCCGTACTATGGCTACACCTTC. Translating it yields CASSLRSDPYYGYTF.

The genes are TRBV6-6 and TRBJ1-1; no reliable D call. V gave up 6 bases and J gave up 1 base, with 9 bases separating them. The germline V gene encodes CDR1 MNHNY and CDR2 SVGAGI (reference sequence). This CDR3 contains 13 residues. Written as DNA, the CDR3 is TGTGCCAGCAGAAAACTAAAGAACACTGAAGCTTTCTTT. Amino acid sequence: CASRKLKNTEAFF.

V and J are TRBV29-1 and TRBJ1-3; D uncertain. V was cut by 4 bases and J by 2 bases, with 6 bases left in between. The germline gives CDR1 SQVTM, CDR2 ANQGSEA. This CDR3 region has 12 residues. Here the CDR3 DNA reads TGCAGCGTTGCAGAGACTGGAAACACCATATATTTT. It yields the protein CSVAETGNTIYF.

This chain connects TRBV2 to TRBJ1-1, with TRBD1 matching 9 bases. The junction had 9 bases not matched to a gene; V was cut back by 7 bases and J by 0 bases. Germline CDR1 and CDR2: SNHLY and FYNNEI. The CDR3 is made up of 16 amino acids. In nucleotides, the CDR3 is TGTGCCAGCACCCCCCGACAGGGGGTAATGAACACTGAAGCTTTCTTT. Its translation: CASTPRQGVMNTEAFF. The entire variable domain, with the rest obtained from reference TRBV2 and TRBJ1-1, is as follows: EPEVTQTPSHQVTQMGQEVILRCVPISNHLYFYWYRQILGQKVEFLVSFYNNEISEKSEIFDDQFSVERPDGSNFTLKIRSTKLEDSAMYFCASTPRQGVMNTEAFFGQGTRLTVV.

This rearrangement joins TRBV5-1 to TRBJ2-2; 12 bases align to TRBD2. V was pared by 4 bases and J by 1 base, with 8 bases of the junction left unmatched. The CDR3 sequence is 18 residues long. Germline-derived CDR1 and CDR2 are SGHRS and YFSETQ. As DNA, the CDR3 is TGCGCCAGCAGCGCCATTCCGACTAGCGGGAGGAACACCGGGGAGCTGTTTTTT. It specifies CASSAIPTSGRNTGELFF.

J is TRBJ1-1 and V is TRBV4-1; 12 nucleotides agree with TRBD1. V lost 4 bases to trimming and J lost 5 bases; unmatched junction nucleotides: 5. The CDR3 extends over 15 amino acids. Germline CDR1 is MGHRA and CDR2 is YSYEKL. Written as DNA, the CDR3 is TGCGCCAGCAGCCCAGTGGGACAGGGGGCTACTGAAGCTTTCTTT. Protein sequence: CASSPVGQGATEAFF.

The chain recombines TRBV5-6 with TRBJ2-1; 9 bases are shared with TRBD2. Trimming took 4 bases from V and 7 from J; bases not matched to a gene: 6. The CDR3 is made up of 14 amino acids. Germline values: CDR1 SGHDT, CDR2 YYEEEE. CDR3 sequence: CASSVGLARNEQFF. The DNA of the CDR3 is TGTGCCAGCAGCGTAGGACTAGCGAGAAATGAGCAGTTCTTC.

As concerns this clone: At one end, the junction sequence differs from germline, possibly due to a read error. The chain links TRBV5-6 to TRBJ2-7; 8 positions agree with TRBD2. The CDR3 covers 13 residues. Germline V gene data show CDR1 as SGHDT and CDR2 as YYEEEE. The CDR3 reads CASSLYSGGPRSF. DNA of the CDR3: TGTGCCAGCAGCTTGTACTCGGGAGGGCCCAGGAGTTTC.

V usage is TRBV15 and J usage is TRBJ1-1; TRBD1 might be the D (5 bases). Trimming stripped 0 bases from V and 3 bases from J, with 11 bases between. This CDR3 contains 15 residues. Germline V lookup: CDR1 LNHNV, CDR2 YYDKDF (reference sequence). In DNA, the CDR3 is TGTGCCACCAGCAGAGATAGCGGGGCTTACACTGAAGCTTTCTTT. This encodes CATSRDSGAYTEAFF.

The chain couples TRBV5-1 to TRBJ2-3, with D possibly matching TRBD2 (5 bases). The V end was cut by 5 bases, the J end by 7 bases, with 14 bases between. This CDR3 contains 13 residues. Germline V gives CDR1 SGHRS, CDR2 YFSETQ. The DNA for the CDR3 is TGCGCCAGCAGTCAAACACTCGGGAATACGCAGTATTTT. This encodes CASSQTLGNTQYF.

The chain recombines TRBV11-2 with TRBJ2-3, with 9 positions matching TRBD2. V shed 4 bases, J shed 5 bases, and the junction held 7 bases outside the gene matches. The CDR3 length is 15 residues. Germline CDR1 reads SGHAT; CDR2 reads FQNNGV. CDR3 protein: CASSSTAGGVDTQYF. The CDR3 DNA reads as TGTGCCAGCAGCTCTACTGCGGGGGGGGTAGATACGCAGTATTTT.

The chain recombines TRBV7-6 with TRBJ2-1, with D hard to call. Germline V CDR1 and CDR2: SGHVS, FNYEAQ. V lost 2 bases and J lost 8, with 7 bases in between. The CDR3 is made up of 12 amino acids. The CDR3 DNA reads TGTGCCAGCAGCTTATTCTCCGATGAGCAGTTCTTC. Translated: CASSLFSDEQFF.

The chain links TRBV7-9 to TRBJ2-7; tentative D call: TRBD2 (6 bases). Trimming pared 4 bases from V and 0 bases from J, leaving 16 bases between. Germline V gene lookup returns CDR1 SEHNR and CDR2 FQNEAQ (reference sequence). The CDR3 extends over 16 amino acids. The CDR3 coding sequence is TGTGCCAGCAGCTCGGTGGTTGGCGGGAACTCCTACGAGCAGTACTTC. This sequence encodes CASSSVVGGNSYEQYF.

The rearrangement joins TRBV30 to TRBJ2-1, with D unresolved. V dropped 2 bases and J dropped 5 bases, with 7 bases sitting between them. Per the germline V gene, CDR1 is GTSNPN and CDR2 is SVGIG (reference sequence). The CDR3 is 12 amino acids. The CDR3 protein is CAWSPPNNEQFF. The CDR3 DNA sequence: TGTGCCTGGAGTCCTCCTAACAATGAGCAGTTCTTC.

This chain uses TRBV28 with TRBJ2-5; 8 positions match TRBD2. The tail of the sequence fits TRBJ2-7 better, so the J call may be wrong. Germline CDR1 MDHEN, CDR2 SYDVKM. This CDR3 contains 14 residues. CDR3 residues: CASNTLAEVYEQYF. CDR3 nucleotides: TGTGCCAGCAATACACTAGCGGAGGTCTACGAGCAGTACTTC.

The gene calls are TRBV6-5 and TRBJ2-7; 8 bases are shared with TRBD1. Germline loops: CDR1 MNHEY, CDR2 SVGAGI. V gave up 2 bases and J gave up 4 bases; unmatched junction bases: 7. CDR3 size: 15 residues. CDR3 in DNA: TGTGCCAGCAGTTACGGACAGGGTCCCCCTTACGAGCAGTACTTC. It encodes CASSYGQGPPYEQYF.

The V and J genes are TRBV5-4 and TRBJ2-7; 12 nucleotides align to TRBD1. CDR3 size: 15 residues. Germline CDR1 SGHNT, CDR2 YYREEE (reference sequence). V was pared by 4 bases and J by 4 bases, with 6 bases of the junction left unmatched. CDR3: CASSQPGQGAYEQYF. Written as DNA, the CDR3 is TGTGCCAGCAGCCAACCGGGACAGGGGGCTTACGAGCAGTACTTC. Full variable domain (remainder filled in from reference TRBV5-4 and TRBJ2-7): ETGVTQSPTHLIKTRGQQVTLRCSSQSGHNTVSWYQQALGQGPQFIFQYYREEENGRGNFPPRFSGLQFPNYSSELNVNALELDDSALYLCASSQPGQGAYEQYFGPGTRLTVT.

The DNA for the CDR3 is TGTGCCAGCAGCAAAGGGGCGGGAAGGAATCAGCCCCAGCATTTT. Its protein product is CASSKGAGRNQPQHF. V and J are TRBV21-1 and TRBJ1-5. TRBV21-1 is deemed a pseudogene. This CDR3 has 15 residues.

The V and J genes are TRBV28 and TRBJ1-2; D is uncertain. Germline CDR1 reads MDHEN; CDR2 reads SYDVKM. V was trimmed by 5 bases and J by 2 bases, leaving 9 bases between them. CDR3 size: 13 residues. CDR3 DNA: TGTGCCAGCAGTCCTGGCACCAACTATGGCTACACCTTC. Its protein is CASSPGTNYGYTF.

This sequence joins TRBV11-1 and TRBJ2-7; D might be TRBD2 (5 bases). Trimming removed 2 bases at V and 0 bases at J, with 11 bases between. This CDR3 region has 15 residues. Germline assignment: CDR1 SGHAT and CDR2 FQDESV (reference sequence). DNA for the CDR3: TGTGCCAGCAGCTTAAAAGCGGAGAGCTCCTACGAGCAGTACTTC. Its protein is CASSLKAESSYEQYF.

The V gene is TRBV27, the J gene TRBJ2-7; 7 positions match TRBD2. The CDR3 has 13 amino acids. V dropped 6 bases and J dropped 3; count of bases not matched to a gene: 5. Germline CDR1 reads MNHEY; CDR2 reads SMNVEV (reference sequence). In DNA, the CDR3 is TGTGCCAGCAGAAGGGGAGGGGTCTACGAGCAGTACTTC. Translating it yields CASRRGGVYEQYF.

A remark on this clone: This specimen includes other DNA sequences encoding the same CDR3. DNA of the CDR3: TGTGCCTGGAGTGTCGTAAATGAGCAGTTCTTC. Translation: CAWSVVNEQFF. The chain carries TRBV30 and TRBJ2-1, with D hard to call. V was clipped by 0 bases and J by 7 bases, with 4 bases between them. Germline lookup yields CDR1 GTSNPN and CDR2 SVGIG (reference sequence). This CDR3 is built from 11 residues.

The V and J genes are TRBV5-1 and TRBJ2-5; 9 bases match TRBD2. V lost 4 bases to trimming and J lost 6 bases; unmatched junction nucleotides: 4. Germline V lookup: CDR1 SGHRS, CDR2 YFSETQ. The CDR3 covers 13 residues. CDR3 in DNA: TGCGCCAGCAGCATAAGCGGGGGGCAGACCCAGTACTTC. It encodes CASSISGGQTQYF.

The CDR3 loop is CASSVGLPSTDTQYF. The CDR3 nucleotides read TGTGCCAGTAGTGTCGGTCTCCCTAGCACAGATACGCAGTATTTT. The genes are TRBV19 and TRBJ2-3; D uncertain. There are 15 residues in the CDR3. The V end was cut by 5 bases, the J end by 0 bases, with 12 bases between. Germline CDR1 reads LNHDA; CDR2 reads SQIVND (reference sequence).

CDR3 protein: CASRRIPGTGKGSGYTF. The CDR3 nucleotides read TGTGCCAGTAGAAGAATACCCGGGACCGGCAAAGGGTCTGGCTACACCTTC. This sequence joins TRBV19 and TRBJ1-2, with TRBD1 as a possible D gene (5 bases). The V gene lost 6 bases and the J gene lost 7 bases, with 27 bases spanning the gap. Germline loops: CDR1 LNHDA, CDR2 SQIVND (reference sequence). CDR3 length: 17 amino acids.

The chain recombines TRBV5-1 with TRBJ2-7, with D unclear. The length of the CDR3 is 16 residues. Germline V gene sequence: CDR1 SGHRS, CDR2 YFSETQ. V lost 2 bases, J lost 0 bases, and 15 bases lay in between. In nucleotides, the CDR3 is TGCGCCAGCAGCTTAGGTGGCGCCAGGAGCTCCTACGAGCAGTACTTC. Residues: CASSLGGARSSYEQYF.

The rearrangement joins TRBV6-1 to TRBJ2-2, with a weak D call TRBD2 (6 bases). Germline CDR1 reads MNHNS; CDR2 reads SASEGT. The CDR3 extends over 12 amino acids. V dropped 6 bases and J dropped 9 bases, with 11 bases sitting between them. CDR3 region: CASRRGLRELFF. The CDR3 DNA follows: TGTGCCAGCAGACGGGGACTTCGGGAGCTGTTTTTT.

The V gene is TRBV18, the J gene TRBJ1-1; D perhaps matches TRBD1 (5 bases). The germline V gene has CDR1 KGHSH and CDR2 LQKENI. The CDR3 consists of 15 residues. V lost 3 bases to trimming and J lost 3 bases, with 14 bases between them. CDR3 nucleotide sequence: TGTGCCAGCTCACCTAGGACGGGAGGGGACACTGAAGCTTTCTTT. Translated: CASSPRTGGDTEAFF.

This clone was recorded only once. The chain combines TRBV5-1 with TRBJ2-3; 8 nucleotides agree with TRBD2. CDR1 and CDR2 (germline): SGHRS, YFSETQ. The CDR3 runs to 17 residues. V gave up 4 bases and J gave up 2 bases; unmatched junction bases: 12. The CDR3 nucleotides read TGCGCCAGCAGCCCTATCACAACTAGCGGTCCCACAGATACGCAGTATTTT. This sequence encodes CASSPITTSGPTDTQYF.